This entry lists 14 T cell receptor beta chains sequenced from one sample in a study of OX40 agonist ivuxolimab in advanced cancers. Assay used: immunoSEQ multiplex PCR; TCRdb lists only in-frame clones, some missing. The table lists 20,000 to 25,000 clones, roughly 66% of them singletons. Sequencing used CD4+ or CD8+ T cells sorted from blood, obtained in a trial of the OX40 agonist ivuxolimab. These receptors all come from an adult with an advanced solid tumor such as melanoma, head and neck, liver or kidney cancer.

The chain couples TRBV19 to TRBJ1-5; 10 nucleotides line up with TRBD1. V was clipped by 7 bases and J by 3 bases; unmatched bases: 6. CDR1 is LNHDA and CDR2 is SQIVND in the germline V gene (reference sequence). This CDR3 region has 15 residues. The CDR3 sequence: CASNQDRGINQPQHF. The CDR3 DNA reads as TGTGCCAGTAACCAGGACAGGGGGATCAATCAGCCCCAGCATTTT.

The V and J genes are TRBV28 and TRBJ1-2; perhaps TRBD1 as D (6 bases). V was pared by 3 bases and J by 5 bases, with 13 bases between. The CDR3 has 14 residues. CDR1 and CDR2 (germline): MDHEN, SYDVKM. Here the CDR3 DNA reads TGTGCCAGCAGTTTGAACAGGGTCCTATATGGCTACACCTTC. This sequence encodes CASSLNRVLYGYTF.

The V gene is TRBV19, the J gene TRBJ1-5, with TRBD1 identical over 9 bases. The V gene's germline CDR1 is LNHDA and CDR2 SQIVND (reference sequence). This CDR3 has 14 residues. After removal of 10 bases from V and 5 bases from J, the junction contained 9 bases not matched to a gene. The chain's CDR3 is CATRLQGAHQPQHF. In DNA, the CDR3 is TGTGCCACCAGACTACAGGGGGCTCATCAGCCCCAGCATTTT.

A single count supports this clone. Mismatch with germline at one junction end may stem from a read error. The CDR3 loop is CASSLIYSYGYTF. The DNA for the CDR3 is TGTGCCAGCAGCTTGATCTACAGCTATGGCTACACCTTC. The gene calls are TRBV5-3 and TRBJ1-2; D gene ambiguous. TRBV5-3 falls under the ORF class, with uncertain function. The CDR3 totals 13 residues.

The V gene is TRBV29-1, the J gene TRBJ2-1; D is uncertain. Germline CDR1 is SQVTM and CDR2 is ANQGSEA. Trimming shortened V by 4 bases and J by 8 bases, and 9 bases separated the two germline ends. The CDR3 extends over 11 amino acids. CDR3 loop: CSVGLLDEQFF. CDR3 nucleotide sequence: TGCAGCGTTGGCCTTTTAGATGAGCAGTTCTTC.

This sequence joins TRBV14 and TRBJ1-5; tentative D call: TRBD1 (6 bases). Germline-derived CDR1 and CDR2 are SGHDN and FVKESK. There are 15 residues in the CDR3. The V and J ends lost 4 bases and 4 bases respectively, with 14 bases between them. CDR3 in amino acids: CASSLSTGRNQPQHF. The CDR3 nucleotides are TGTGCCAGCAGCCTTTCGACAGGTAGAAATCAGCCCCAGCATTTT.

This clone was seen just once. The V and J genes are TRBV11-3 and TRBJ2-2, with D tentatively TRBD1 (5 bases). With 6 bases removed from V and 4 bases from J, the gap between germline ends came to 6 bases. This CDR3 contains 12 residues. Germline-derived CDR1 and CDR2 are SGHNT and YENEEA. CDR3 bases: TGTGCCAGCAGACAGGCCACCGGGGAGCTGTTTTTT. Translation gives CASRQATGELFF.

This chain uses TRBV19 with TRBJ2-5; the match to TRBD1 covers 7 bases. The J call may not be correct, given that the DNA end is closer to TRBJ2-7. Germline V gene sequence: CDR1 LNHDA, CDR2 SQIVND (reference sequence). This CDR3 contains 18 residues. This CDR3 reads CASSAGSISRDSTYEQYF. The CDR3 DNA reads TGTGCCAGTAGTGCCGGTTCGATTTCCCGGGACAGCACCTACGAGCAGTACTTC.

This clone has only one observation. J is TRBJ2-6 and V is TRBV5-6; D perhaps matches TRBD1 (5 bases). Germline CDR1 SGHDT, CDR2 YYEEEE. Trimming took off 3 bases at V and 1 base at J, with 8 bases between the two ends. CDR3 length: 15 amino acids. The CDR3 DNA is TGTGCCAGCAGCTCGACAGCTTCTGGGGCCAACGTCCTGACTTTC. Amino acids: CASSSTASGANVLTF.

V and J are TRBV4-3 and TRBJ2-7; D perhaps matches TRBD1 (5 bases). Trimming shortened V by 4 bases and J by 4 bases, and 17 bases separated the two germline ends. From germline, CDR1 is LGHNA and CDR2 YSLEER. This CDR3 has 15 residues. In DNA form, the CDR3 reads TGCGCCAGCAGCCTCGATCAGGGTATTGGTTACGAGCAGTACTTC. It specifies CASSLDQGIGYEQYF.

The chain employs TRBV7-2 and TRBJ2-1; D is possibly TRBD2 (5 bases). CDR1 and CDR2 (germline): SGHTA, FQGNSA. The CDR3 runs 17 residues. With 5 bases removed from V and 0 bases from J, the gap between germline ends came to 17 bases. CDR3 loop: CASSHQVKDFSYNEQFF. In DNA form, the CDR3 reads TGTGCCAGCAGCCACCAGGTCAAGGACTTCTCCTACAATGAGCAGTTCTTC.

This clone is labeled as medium-sized. This sequence joins TRBV7-9 and TRBJ1-6, with D perhaps TRBD1 (6 bases). Trimming took 5 bases from V and 0 from J, leaving 11 bases between them. CDR3 length equals 16 residues. Germline CDR1 is SEHNR and CDR2 is FQNEAQ (reference sequence). The CDR3 reads CASSPDRPSYNSPLHF. For the CDR3, the DNA is TGTGCCAGCAGCCCTGACAGGCCCTCCTATAATTCACCCCTCCACTTT.

The genes are TRBV6-5 and TRBJ2-7; the D is unclear. This CDR3 region has 14 residues. V dropped 4 bases and J dropped 3 bases, with 13 bases sitting between them. The germline gives CDR1 MNHEY, CDR2 SVGAGI. The CDR3 sequence is CASSLLPSFYEQYF. CDR3 coding DNA: TGTGCCAGCAGTTTACTCCCCTCATTCTACGAGCAGTACTTC.

This chain uses TRBV21-1 with TRBJ2-4. TRBV21-1 is marked as a pseudogene. The CDR3 has 15 amino acids. CDR3 in amino acids: CASSKVGDGKNIQYF. As DNA, the CDR3 is TGTGCCAGCAGCAAAGTGGGGGATGGCAAAAACATTCAGTACTTC.